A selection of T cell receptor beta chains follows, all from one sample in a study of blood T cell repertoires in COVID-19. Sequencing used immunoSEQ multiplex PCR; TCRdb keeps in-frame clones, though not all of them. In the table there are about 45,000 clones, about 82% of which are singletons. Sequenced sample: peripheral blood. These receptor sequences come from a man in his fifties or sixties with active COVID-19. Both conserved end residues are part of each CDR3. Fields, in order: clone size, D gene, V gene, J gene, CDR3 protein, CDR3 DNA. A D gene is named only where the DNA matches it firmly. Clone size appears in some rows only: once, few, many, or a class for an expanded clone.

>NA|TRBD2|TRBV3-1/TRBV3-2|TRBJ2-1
CASSQDPVAGGPGNEQFF
TGTGCCAGCAGCCAAGATCCCGTAGCGGGAGGGCCGGGCAATGAGCAGTTCTTC
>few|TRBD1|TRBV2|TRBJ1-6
CASRGQVGDSPLHF
TGTGCCAGCAGGGGACAGGTCGGGGATTCACCCCTCCACTTT
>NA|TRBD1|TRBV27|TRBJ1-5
CASSRDRDSNQPQHF
TGTGCCAGCAGCCGCGACAGGGATAGCAATCAGCCCCAGCATTTT
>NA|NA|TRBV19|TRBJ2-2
CASSIRGSGGELFF
TGTGCCAGTAGTATTCGGGGTTCCGGCGGGGAGCTGTTTTTT
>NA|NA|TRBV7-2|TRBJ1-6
CASSLGPGSAGAPLHF
TGTGCCAGCAGCTTAGGACCCGGGAGCGCGGGGGCACCCCTCCACTTT
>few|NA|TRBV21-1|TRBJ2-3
CASRAGQTCSNPNTQYF
TGTGCCAGCAGGGCGGGACAGACCTGCTCGAACCCAAATACGCAGTATTTT
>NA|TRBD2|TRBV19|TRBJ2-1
CASRTHSGGAESGGEQFF
TGTGCCAGTCGCACCCATAGCGGGGGGGCCGAGAGTGGAGGTGAGCAGTTCTTC
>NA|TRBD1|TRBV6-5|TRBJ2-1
CASSYSGDRGRDEQFF
TGTGCCAGCAGTTACTCCGGAGACAGGGGTCGGGATGAGCAGTTCTTC
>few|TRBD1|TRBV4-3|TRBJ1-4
CASSRDRTNEKLFF
TGCGCCAGCTCACGGGACAGAACTAATGAAAAACTGTTTTTT
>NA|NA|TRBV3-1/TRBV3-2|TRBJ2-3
CASRGDFTDTQYF
TGTGCCAGCAGGGGGGACTTCACAGATACGCAGTATTTT
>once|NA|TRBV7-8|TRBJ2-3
CASSLVTGTDTQYF
TGTGCCAGCAGCTTAGTTACAGGCACAGATACGCAGTATTTT
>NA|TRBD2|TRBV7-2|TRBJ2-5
CASSLVGSGDQETQYF
TGTGCCAGCAGCTTAGTAGGTAGCGGGGACCAAGAGACCCAGTACTTC
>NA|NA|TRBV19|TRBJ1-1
CASSPGRAEAFF
TGTGCCAGTAGTCCAGGGAGGGCTGAAGCTTTCTTT
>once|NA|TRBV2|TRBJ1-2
CASTLAPTGGGYTF
TGTGCCAGCACCCTGGCCCCAACGGGGGGTGGCTACACCTTC
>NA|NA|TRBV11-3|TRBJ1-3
CASSERSSLVSGNTIYF
TGTGCCAGCAGCGAAAGGAGTTCCCTCGTATCTGGAAACACCATATATTTT
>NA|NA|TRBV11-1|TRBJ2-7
CASSSGDWSYEQYF
TGTGCCAGCAGCTCGGGGGACTGGAGTTACGAGCAGTACTTC
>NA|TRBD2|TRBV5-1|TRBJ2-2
CASSPGTSGTGELFF
TGCGCCAGCAGCCCGGGGACTAGCGGGACCGGGGAGCTGTTTTTT
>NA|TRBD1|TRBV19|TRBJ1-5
CASSVTTGEGRNQPQHF
TGTGCCAGTAGTGTAACCACAGGGGAAGGACGGAATCAGCCCCAGCATTTT
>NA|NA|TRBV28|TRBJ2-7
CASSRGGTGAYEQYF
TGTGCCAGCAGCCGGGGAGGGACAGGTGCCTACGAGCAGTACTTC
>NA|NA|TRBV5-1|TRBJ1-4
CASSPDRPSEKLFF
TGCGCCAGCAGCCCGGACAGACCCTCGGAAAAACTGTTTTTT
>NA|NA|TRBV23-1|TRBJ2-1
CASRRPRGELSVGVNEQFF
TGCGCCAGCAGGAGGCCCAGGGGAGAGCTTAGCGTGGGGGTCAATGAGCAGTTCTTC
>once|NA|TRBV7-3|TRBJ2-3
CASSLTPRGSGDTQYF
TGTGCCAGCAGCTTAACACCTAGGGGCTCCGGAGATACGCAGTATTTT
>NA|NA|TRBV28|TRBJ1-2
CASSLLQQGGIYGYTF
TGTGCCAGCAGCCTCCTCCAACAGGGCGGTATCTATGGCTACACCTTC
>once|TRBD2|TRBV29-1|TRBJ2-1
CSVDNGLAGIYNEQFF
TGCAGCGTTGATAACGGCCTAGCGGGAATCTACAATGAGCAGTTCTTC
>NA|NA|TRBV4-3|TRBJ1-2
CASSQLRTAGGYTF
TGCGCCAGCAGCCAACTTCGCACAGCAGGCGGCTACACCTTC
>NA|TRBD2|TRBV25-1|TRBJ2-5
CASSVAGGIETQYF
TGTGCCAGCAGTGTAGCGGGAGGGATTGAGACCCAGTACTTC
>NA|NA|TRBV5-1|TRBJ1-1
CASQLSGGLAFF
TGCGCCAGCCAGCTCAGTGGGGGGTTGGCTTTCTTT
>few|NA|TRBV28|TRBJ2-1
CASSFFDGRGGNEQFF
TGTGCCAGCAGTTTTTTTGACGGGAGAGGCGGCAATGAGCAGTTCTTC
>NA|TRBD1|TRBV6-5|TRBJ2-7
CASSYGGTGGKEQYF
TGTGCCAGCAGTTACGGAGGGACAGGGGGCAAGGAGCAGTACTTC
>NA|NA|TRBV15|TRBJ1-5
CATSRDFRYSQPQHF
TGTGCCACCAGCAGAGATTTCCGTTATAGTCAGCCCCAGCATTTT
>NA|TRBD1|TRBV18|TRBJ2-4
CASSPQQGAKNIQYF
TGTGCCAGCTCACCACAACAGGGGGCCAAAAACATTCAGTACTTC
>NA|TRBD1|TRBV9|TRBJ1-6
CASSKTGGWDSPLHF
TGTGCCAGCAGCAAAACAGGGGGCTGGGATTCACCCCTCCACTTT
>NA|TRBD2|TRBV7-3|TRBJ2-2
CASSLRASGMNTGELFF
TGTGCCAGCAGCTTACGGGCTAGCGGGATGAACACCGGGGAGCTGTTTTTT
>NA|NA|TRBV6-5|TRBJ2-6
CASSSGGSGANVLTF
TGTGCCAGCAGTTCAGGAGGGTCTGGGGCCAACGTCCTGACTTTC
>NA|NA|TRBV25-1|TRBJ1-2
CASSEGGYGYTF
TGTGCCAGCAGTGAGGGGGGGTATGGCTACACCTTC
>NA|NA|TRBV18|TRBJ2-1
CASSPRLGDSEQFF
TGTGCCAGCTCACCACGGCTGGGCGACAGTGAGCAGTTCTTC
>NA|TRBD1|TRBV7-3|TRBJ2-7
CASSIAGTGGTYEQYF
TGTGCCAGCAGCATAGCCGGGACAGGGGGGACCTACGAGCAGTACTTC
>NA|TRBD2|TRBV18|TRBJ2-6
CASSSQGLAGGPSGANVLTF
TGTGCCAGCTCATCACAGGGACTAGCGGGTGGGCCCTCTGGGGCCAACGTCCTGACTTTC
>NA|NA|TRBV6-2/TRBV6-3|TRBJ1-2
CASSYLQIDGYTF
TGTGCCAGCAGTTACCTACAGATCGATGGCTACACCTTC
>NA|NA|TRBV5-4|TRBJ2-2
CASSYRADHTGELFF
TGTGCCAGCAGCTACAGGGCAGATCACACCGGGGAGCTGTTTTTT
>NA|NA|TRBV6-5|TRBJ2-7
CATRAKPNEQYF
TGTGCGACGCGAGCGAAACCTAACGAGCAGTACTTC
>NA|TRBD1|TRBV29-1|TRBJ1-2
CSVVRQGGIYGYTF
TGCAGCGTTGTGCGTCAGGGGGGAATCTATGGCTACACCTTC
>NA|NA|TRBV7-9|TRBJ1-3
CASSPISTYSGNTIYF
TGTGCCAGCAGCCCAATATCCACTTACTCTGGAAACACCATATATTTT
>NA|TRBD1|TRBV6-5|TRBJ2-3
CASRRQGSTDTQYF
TGTGCCAGCAGGAGACAGGGGAGCACAGATACGCAGTATTTT
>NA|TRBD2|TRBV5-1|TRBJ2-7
CASSSENSSGGSYEQYF
TGCGCCAGCAGTTCGGAGAATTCTAGCGGAGGTTCCTACGAGCAGTACTTC
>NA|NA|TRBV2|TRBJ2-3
CASTSWSMSDTQYF
TGTGCCAGCACCTCCTGGAGTATGTCAGATACGCAGTATTTT
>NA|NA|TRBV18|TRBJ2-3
CASSRFTGVSTDTQYF
TGTGCCAGCTCACGTTTTACGGGAGTGAGCACAGATACGCAGTATTTT
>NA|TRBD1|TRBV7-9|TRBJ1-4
CASSLYQGASEKLFF
TGTGCCAGCAGCTTATATCAGGGGGCGAGTGAAAAACTGTTTTTT
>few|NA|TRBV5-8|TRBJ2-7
CASSLEAGSSYEQYF
TGTGCCAGCAGCTTGGAGGCGGGAAGCTCCTACGAGCAGTACTTC